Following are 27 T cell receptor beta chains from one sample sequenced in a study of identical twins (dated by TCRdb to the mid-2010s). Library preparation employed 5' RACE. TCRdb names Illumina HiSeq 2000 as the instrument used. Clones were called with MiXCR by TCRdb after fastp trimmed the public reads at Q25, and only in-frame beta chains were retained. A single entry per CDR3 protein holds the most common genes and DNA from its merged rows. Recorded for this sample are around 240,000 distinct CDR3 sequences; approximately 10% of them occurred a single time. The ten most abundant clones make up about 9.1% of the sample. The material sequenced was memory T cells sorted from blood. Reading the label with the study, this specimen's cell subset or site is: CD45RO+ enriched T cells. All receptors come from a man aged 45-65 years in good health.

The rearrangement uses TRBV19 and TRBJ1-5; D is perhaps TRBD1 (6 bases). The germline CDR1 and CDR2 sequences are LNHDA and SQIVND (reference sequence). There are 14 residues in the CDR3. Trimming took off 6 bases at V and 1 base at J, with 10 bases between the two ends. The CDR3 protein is CASRVTGSNQPQHF. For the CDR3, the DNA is TGTGCCAGTAGGGTGACAGGAAGCAATCAGCCCCAGCATTTT.

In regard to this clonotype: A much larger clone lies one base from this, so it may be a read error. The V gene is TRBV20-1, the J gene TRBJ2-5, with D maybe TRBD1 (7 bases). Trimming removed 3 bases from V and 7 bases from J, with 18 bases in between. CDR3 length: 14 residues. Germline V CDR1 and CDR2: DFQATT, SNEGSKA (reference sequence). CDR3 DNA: TGCAGTGCTAGGTACAGGGGACTTTTAGGGACCCAGTACTTC. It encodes CSARYRGLLGTQYF.

As DNA, the CDR3 is TGCGCCAGCAACCTCATTCCGGGACAGGGACAATTTTCCCTCTCTGGGGCCAACGTCCTGACTTTC. Translation gives CASNLIPGQGQFSLSGANVLTF. This chain uses TRBV5-1 with TRBJ2-6; TRBD1 matches at 9 bases. The CDR3 is 22 amino acids. V was pared by 6 bases and J by 0 bases, with 22 bases of the junction left unmatched. Germline CDR1 reads SGHRS; CDR2 reads YFSETQ.

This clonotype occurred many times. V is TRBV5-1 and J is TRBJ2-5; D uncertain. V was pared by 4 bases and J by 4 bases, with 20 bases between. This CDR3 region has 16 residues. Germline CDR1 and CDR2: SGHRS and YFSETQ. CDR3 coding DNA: TGCGCCAGCAGCCTGAGGTCCCTCGATAGATCAGAGACCCAGTACTTC. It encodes CASSLRSLDRSETQYF.

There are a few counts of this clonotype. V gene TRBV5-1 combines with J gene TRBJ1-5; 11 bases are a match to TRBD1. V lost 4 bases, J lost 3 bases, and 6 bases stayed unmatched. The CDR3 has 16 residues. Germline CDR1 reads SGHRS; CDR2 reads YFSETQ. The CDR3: CASSPPDRGLNQPQHF. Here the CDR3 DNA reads TGCGCCAGCAGCCCCCCGGACAGGGGGCTCAATCAGCCCCAGCATTTT. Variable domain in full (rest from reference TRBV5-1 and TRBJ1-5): KAGVTQTPRYLIKTRGQQVTLSCSPISGHRSVSWYQQTPGQGLQFLFEYFSETQRNKGNFPGRFSGRQFSNSRSEMNVSTLELGDSALYLCASSPPDRGLNQPQHFGDGTRLSIL.

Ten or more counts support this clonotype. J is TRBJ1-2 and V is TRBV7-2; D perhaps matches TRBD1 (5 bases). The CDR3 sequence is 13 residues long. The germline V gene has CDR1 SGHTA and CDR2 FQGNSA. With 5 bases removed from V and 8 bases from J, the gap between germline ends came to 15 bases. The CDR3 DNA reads TGTGCCAGCAGCCCCGGGGGATCTCGCGGCTACACCTTC. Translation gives CASSPGGSRGYTF.

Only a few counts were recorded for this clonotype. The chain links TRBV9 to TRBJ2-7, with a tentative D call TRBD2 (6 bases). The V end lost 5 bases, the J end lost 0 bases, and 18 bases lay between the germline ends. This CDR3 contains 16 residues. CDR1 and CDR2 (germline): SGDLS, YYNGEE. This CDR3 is CASRRGNSGHSYEQYF. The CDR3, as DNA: TGTGCCAGCAGAAGGGGTAATAGCGGACACTCCTACGAGCAGTACTTC.

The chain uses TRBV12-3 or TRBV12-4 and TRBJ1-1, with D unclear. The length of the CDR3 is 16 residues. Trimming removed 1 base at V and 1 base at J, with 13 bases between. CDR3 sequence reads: CASSLEFPDGNTEAFF. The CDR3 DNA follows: TGTGCCAGCAGTTTAGAATTCCCAGACGGGAACACTGAAGCTTTCTTT.

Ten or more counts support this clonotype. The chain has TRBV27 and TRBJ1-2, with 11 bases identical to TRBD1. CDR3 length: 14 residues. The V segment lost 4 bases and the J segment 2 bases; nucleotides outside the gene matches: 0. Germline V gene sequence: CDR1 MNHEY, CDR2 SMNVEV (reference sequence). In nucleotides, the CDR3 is TGTGCCAGCAGTTGGGACAGGGGGAACTATGGCTACACCTTC. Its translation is CASSWDRGNYGYTF.

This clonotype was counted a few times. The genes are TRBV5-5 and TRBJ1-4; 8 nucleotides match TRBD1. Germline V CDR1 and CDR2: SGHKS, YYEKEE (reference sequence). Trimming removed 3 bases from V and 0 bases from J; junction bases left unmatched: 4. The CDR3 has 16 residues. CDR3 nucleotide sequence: TGTGCCAGCAGCTCGCAGGGGGCACCAACTAATGAAAAACTGTTTTTT. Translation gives CASSSQGAPTNEKLFF.

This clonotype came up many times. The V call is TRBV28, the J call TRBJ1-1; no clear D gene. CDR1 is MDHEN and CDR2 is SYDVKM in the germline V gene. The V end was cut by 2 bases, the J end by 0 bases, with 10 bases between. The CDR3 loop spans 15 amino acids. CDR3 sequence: CASSLVLGMNTEAFF. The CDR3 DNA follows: TGTGCCAGCAGTTTAGTGCTGGGAATGAACACTGAAGCTTTCTTT.

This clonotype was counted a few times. The CDR3 spells CASSQLHRGATNEKLFF. CDR3 sequence (DNA): TGTGCCAGCAGCCAGCTGCATAGGGGTGCAACTAATGAAAAACTGTTTTTT. The rearrangement joins TRBV7-2 to TRBJ1-4, with D possibly TRBD1 on 5 matching bases. CDR3 length equals 17 residues. Deletions cut 5 bases from V and 0 bases from J, with 16 bases between. Germline values: CDR1 SGHTA, CDR2 FQGNSA.

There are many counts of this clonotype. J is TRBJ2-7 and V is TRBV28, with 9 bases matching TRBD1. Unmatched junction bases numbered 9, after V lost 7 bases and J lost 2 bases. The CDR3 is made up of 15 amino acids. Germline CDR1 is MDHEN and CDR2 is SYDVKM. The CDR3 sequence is CASNQQGASPYEQYF. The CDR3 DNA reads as TGTGCCAGCAATCAACAGGGGGCCTCACCCTACGAGCAGTACTTC.

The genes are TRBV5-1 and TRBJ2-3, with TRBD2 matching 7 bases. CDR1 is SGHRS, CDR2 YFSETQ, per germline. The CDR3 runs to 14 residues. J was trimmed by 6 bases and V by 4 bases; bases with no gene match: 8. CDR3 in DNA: TGCGCCAGCAGCCTTGGGCGGGAGTTTGATACGCAGTATTTT. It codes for CASSLGREFDTQYF.

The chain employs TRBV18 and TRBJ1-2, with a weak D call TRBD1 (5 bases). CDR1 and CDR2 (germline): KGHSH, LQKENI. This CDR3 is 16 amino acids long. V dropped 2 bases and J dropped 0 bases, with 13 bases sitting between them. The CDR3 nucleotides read TGTGCCAGCTCACCATTGCCGACAGTGGCTAACTATGGCTACACCTTC. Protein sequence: CASSPLPTVANYGYTF. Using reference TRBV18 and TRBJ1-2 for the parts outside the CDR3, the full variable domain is NAGVMQNPRHLVRRRGQEARLRCSPMKGHSHVYWYRQLPEEGLKFMVYLQKENIIDESGMPKERFSAEFPKEGPSILRIQQVVRGDSAAYFCASSPLPTVANYGYTFGSGTRLTVV.

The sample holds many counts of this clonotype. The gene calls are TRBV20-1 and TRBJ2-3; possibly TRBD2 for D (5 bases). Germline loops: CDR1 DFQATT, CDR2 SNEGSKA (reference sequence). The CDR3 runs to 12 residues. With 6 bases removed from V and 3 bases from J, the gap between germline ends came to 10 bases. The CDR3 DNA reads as TGCAGTGCCCGGCCGGGGACAGATACGCAGTATTTT. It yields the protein CSARPGTDTQYF.

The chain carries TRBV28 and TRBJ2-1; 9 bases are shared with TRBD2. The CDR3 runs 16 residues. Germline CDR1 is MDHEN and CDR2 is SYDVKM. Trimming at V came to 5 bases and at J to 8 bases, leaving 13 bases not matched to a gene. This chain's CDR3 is CASSRRGAGGLHEQFF. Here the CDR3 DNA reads TGTGCCAGCAGTCGCCGCGGGGCGGGGGGGTTACATGAGCAGTTCTTC.

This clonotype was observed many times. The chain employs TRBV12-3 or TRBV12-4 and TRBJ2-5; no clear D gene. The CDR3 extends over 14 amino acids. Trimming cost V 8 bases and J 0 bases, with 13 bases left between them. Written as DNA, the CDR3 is TGTGCCAGCGCGCACTACACAGACCAAGAGACCCAGTACTTC. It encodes CASAHYTDQETQYF.

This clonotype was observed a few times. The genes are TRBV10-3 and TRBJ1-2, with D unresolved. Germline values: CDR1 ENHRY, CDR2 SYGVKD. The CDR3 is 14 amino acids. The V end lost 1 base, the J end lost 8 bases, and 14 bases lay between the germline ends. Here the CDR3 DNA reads TGTGCCATCAGTGAGTTGAACGGACCCGGGGGCTACACCTTC. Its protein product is CAISELNGPGGYTF.

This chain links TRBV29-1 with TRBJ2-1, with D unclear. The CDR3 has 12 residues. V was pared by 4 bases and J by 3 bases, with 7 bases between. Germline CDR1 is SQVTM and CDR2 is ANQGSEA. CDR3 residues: CSVVPGYNEQFF. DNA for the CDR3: TGCAGCGTTGTCCCGGGCTACAATGAGCAGTTCTTC.

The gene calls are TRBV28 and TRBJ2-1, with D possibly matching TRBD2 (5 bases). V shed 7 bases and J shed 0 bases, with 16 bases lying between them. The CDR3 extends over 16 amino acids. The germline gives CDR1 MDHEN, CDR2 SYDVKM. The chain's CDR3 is CASTPRGLNSYNEQFF. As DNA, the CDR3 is TGTGCCAGCACCCCACGTGGACTGAACTCCTACAATGAGCAGTTCTTC.

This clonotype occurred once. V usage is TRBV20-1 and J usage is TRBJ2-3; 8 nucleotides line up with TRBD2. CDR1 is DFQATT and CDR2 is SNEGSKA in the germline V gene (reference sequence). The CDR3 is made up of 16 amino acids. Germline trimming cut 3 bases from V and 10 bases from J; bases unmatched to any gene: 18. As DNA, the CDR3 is TGCAGTGCTAGGGATCCCGGGACTAGAGGGTTCTCTGCGCAGTATTTT. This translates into CSARDPGTRGFSAQYF.

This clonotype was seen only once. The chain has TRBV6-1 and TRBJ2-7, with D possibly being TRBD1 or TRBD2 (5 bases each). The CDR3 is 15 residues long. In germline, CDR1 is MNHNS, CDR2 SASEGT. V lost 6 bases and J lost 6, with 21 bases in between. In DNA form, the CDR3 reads TGTGCCAGCAGCCCACCATTGGGGGTTGGTTCCGAGCAGTACTTC. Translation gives CASSPPLGVGSEQYF.

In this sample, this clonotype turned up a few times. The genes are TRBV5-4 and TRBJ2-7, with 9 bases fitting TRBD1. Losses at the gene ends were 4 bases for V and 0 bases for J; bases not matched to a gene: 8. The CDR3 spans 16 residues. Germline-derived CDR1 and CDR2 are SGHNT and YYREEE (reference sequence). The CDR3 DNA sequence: TGTGCCAGCAGCCGAGGACAGGGGCTGAGCTCCTACGAGCAGTACTTC. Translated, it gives CASSRGQGLSSYEQYF. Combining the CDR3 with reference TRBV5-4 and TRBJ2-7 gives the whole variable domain ETGVTQSPTHLIKTRGQQVTLRCSSQSGHNTVSWYQQALGQGPQFIFQYYREEENGRGNFPPRFSGLQFPNYSSELNVNALELDDSALYLCASSRGQGLSSYEQYFGPGTRLTVT.

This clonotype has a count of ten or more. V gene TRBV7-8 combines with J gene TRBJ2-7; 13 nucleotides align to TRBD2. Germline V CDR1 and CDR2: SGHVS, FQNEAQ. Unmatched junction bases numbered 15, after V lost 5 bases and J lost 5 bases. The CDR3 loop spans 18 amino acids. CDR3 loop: CASSITTLTSGRAHEQYF. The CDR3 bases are TGTGCCAGCAGCATCACAACTTTAACTAGCGGGAGGGCCCACGAGCAGTACTTC.

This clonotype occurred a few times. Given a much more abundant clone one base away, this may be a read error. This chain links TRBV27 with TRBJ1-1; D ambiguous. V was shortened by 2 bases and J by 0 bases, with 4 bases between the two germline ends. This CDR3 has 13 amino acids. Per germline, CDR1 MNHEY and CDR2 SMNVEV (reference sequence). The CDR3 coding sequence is TGTGCCAGCAGTTTAATGGTGAACACTGAAGCTTTCTTT. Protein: CASSLMVNTEAFF.

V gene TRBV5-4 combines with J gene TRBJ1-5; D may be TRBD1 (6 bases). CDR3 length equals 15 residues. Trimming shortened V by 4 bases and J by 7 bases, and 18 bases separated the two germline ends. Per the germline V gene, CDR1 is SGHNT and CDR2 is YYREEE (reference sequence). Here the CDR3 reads CASSEKQGPGQPQHF. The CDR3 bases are TGTGCCAGCAGCGAAAAACAGGGACCCGGACAGCCCCAGCATTTT.